This T cell receptor (beta chain) was documented in a study of vaccination and CD4 T cells after COVID-19. Overall study findings and caveats: The appearance of a median 86.3% of reactive clones in convalescent patients occurred only post-vaccination. Nearly all convalescent vaccine-specific clones, 304 of 307, recognized only SARS-CoV-2 spike.

Regarding time point: late sampling 161 to 241 days after vaccination in a few convalescent patients. The CDR3 length is 15 residues. CDR1 is KGHSH, CDR2 LQKENI, per germline. Trimming removed 1 base at V and 4 bases at J, with 13 bases between. TCRdb independently ran MiXCR on the PCR reads; one entry per CDR3 protein. The sample consists of about 40,000 distinct CDR3 sequences, 36% of them appearing once. In its sample, this clonotype was seen a few times. As yet, its antigen is unknown. The clonotype originates from a human donor who had recovered from COVID-19. The sequenced sample was CD4+ T cells from blood, obtained about 7 months after SARS-CoV-2 vaccination. The chain combines TRBV18 with TRBJ1-2; a possible D gene is TRBD1 (5 bases). The CDR3 protein is CASSPRDGLSYGYTF. CDR3 nucleotides: TGTGCCAGCTCACCACGGGACGGACTCAGCTATGGCTACACCTTC.